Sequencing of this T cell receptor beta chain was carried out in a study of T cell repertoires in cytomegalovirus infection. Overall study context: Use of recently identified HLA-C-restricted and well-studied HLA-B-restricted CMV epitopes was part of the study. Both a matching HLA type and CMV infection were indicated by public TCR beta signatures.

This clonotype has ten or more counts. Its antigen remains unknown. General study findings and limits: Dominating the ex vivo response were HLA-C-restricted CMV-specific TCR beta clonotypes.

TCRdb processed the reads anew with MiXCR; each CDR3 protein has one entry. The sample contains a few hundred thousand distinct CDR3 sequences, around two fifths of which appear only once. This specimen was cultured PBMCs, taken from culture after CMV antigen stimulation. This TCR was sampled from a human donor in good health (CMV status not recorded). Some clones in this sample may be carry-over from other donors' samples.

The CDR3 here is CASSPGTGSYEQYF. CDR3 bases: TGTGCCAGCAGTCCCGGGACAGGCTCCTACGAGCAGTACTTC. V is TRBV7-6 and J is TRBJ2-7; 8 nucleotides align to TRBD1. The V gene's germline CDR1 is SGHVS and CDR2 FNYEAQ. The CDR3 is 14 amino acids. V was clipped by 6 bases and J by 0 bases; unmatched bases: 4.